These 19 T cell receptor beta chains came from one sample sequenced in a study of T cell responses to AZD1222 COVID-19 vaccine. Repertoires were generated with immunoSEQ multiplex PCR, while TCRdb's copy carries only in-frame clones and drops some. In the table there are around 100,000 clones, roughly 84% of which are singletons. Sample: peripheral blood, taken on day 0 of AZD1222 vaccination. The source of these receptors is an adult in good health.

The rearrangement joins TRBV18 to TRBJ1-5; TRBD1 might be the D (6 bases). V shed 5 bases and J shed 5 bases, with 13 bases lying between them. The germline gives CDR1 KGHSH, CDR2 LQKENI. The CDR3 spans 14 residues. This chain's CDR3 is CASSSRQDYQPQHF. The CDR3 nucleotides read TGTGCCAGCTCATCCCGACAGGACTATCAGCCCCAGCATTTT.

This clone was seen once. This sequence joins TRBV5-5 and TRBJ1-5, with TRBD1 as a possible D gene (5 bases). Trimming took off 4 bases at V and 4 bases at J, with 15 bases between the two ends. Germline V lookup: CDR1 SGHKS, CDR2 YYEKEE (reference sequence). The CDR3 is 15 residues long. The CDR3 sequence: CASSENTGSNQPQHF. The CDR3 coding sequence is TGTGCCAGCAGCGAGAACACAGGAAGTAATCAGCCCCAGCATTTT.

This chain uses TRBV5-1 with TRBJ1-5, with D possibly being TRBD1 (5 bases). Germline V gives CDR1 SGHRS, CDR2 YFSETQ. V was pared by 5 bases and J by 2 bases, with 17 bases between. This CDR3 spans 16 amino acids. CDR3 DNA sequence: TGCGCCAGCAGGGCCGATGGGGGAAATGGCAATCAGCCCCAGCATTTT. It translates to CASRADGGNGNQPQHF.

The CDR3 is CASSYGQGKAFF. The CDR3 region has the DNA TGCGCCAGCAGCTACGGACAGGGGAAGGCTTTCTTT. The chain has TRBV5-1 and TRBJ1-1, with 9 bases fitting TRBD1. V trimming: 3 bases; J trimming: 11 bases; junction bases outside the gene matches: 5. This CDR3 is 12 amino acids long. Looked up from germline, CDR1 is SGHRS and CDR2 is YFSETQ.

The chain couples TRBV6-6 to TRBJ2-6, with D unclear. Germline values: CDR1 MNHNY, CDR2 SVGAGI (reference sequence). The CDR3 covers 18 residues. Trimming took off 5 bases at V and 0 bases at J, with 17 bases between the two ends. CDR3 bases: TGTGCCAGCAGTCCCCTGTCATCACGAAGCTCTGGGGCCAACGTCCTGACTTTC. Amino acids: CASSPLSSRSSGANVLTF.

This clone was recorded a few times. The rearrangement joins TRBV5-6 to TRBJ2-5, with a tentative D call TRBD1 (6 bases). CDR1 is SGHDT, CDR2 YYEEEE, per germline. Trimming pared 5 bases from V and 1 base from J, leaving 9 bases between. The CDR3 spans 13 residues. CDR3 coding DNA: TGTGCCAGCAGTGGGACACGCCAAGAGACCCAGTACTTC. Protein product: CASSGTRQETQYF.

The sample holds one count of this clone. This chain connects TRBV5-1 to TRBJ2-2, with TRBD2 matching 7 bases. The CDR3 has 16 residues. Trimming cost V 1 base and J 4 bases; bases outside gene matches: 7. The germline V gene encodes CDR1 SGHRS and CDR2 YFSETQ. Here the CDR3 reads CASSLRGGGPTGELFF. The CDR3 coding sequence is TGCGCCAGCAGCTTGAGGGGCGGGGGTCCCACCGGGGAGCTGTTTTTT.

The chain carries TRBV2 and TRBJ2-7; 8 nucleotides line up with TRBD1. The V and J ends lost 8 bases and 2 bases, in that order; junction bases with no gene match: 5. Looked up from germline, CDR1 is SNHLY and CDR2 is FYNNEI. CDR3 length: 13 amino acids. DNA of the CDR3: TGTGCCAGCGCGGGACAGGTTCCCTACGAGCAGTACTTC. Its protein product is CASAGQVPYEQYF. The entire variable domain, with the rest obtained from reference TRBV2 and TRBJ2-7, is as follows: EPEVTQTPSHQVTQMGQEVILRCVPISNHLYFYWYRQILGQKVEFLVSFYNNEISEKSEIFDDQFSVERPDGSNFTLKIRSTKLEDSAMYFCASAGQVPYEQYFGPGTRLTVT.

The chain carries TRBV28 and TRBJ1-6; D possibly corresponds to TRBD1 (6 bases). V dropped 5 bases and J dropped 0 bases, with 17 bases sitting between them. The CDR3 contains 18 residues. In germline, CDR1 is MDHEN, CDR2 SYDVKM. The CDR3 loop reads CASSPSTGLGSYNSPLHF. The CDR3 nucleotides read TGTGCCAGCAGTCCCTCGACAGGTCTTGGCTCCTATAATTCACCCCTCCACTTT.

The chain combines TRBV5-1 with TRBJ2-5, with D perhaps TRBD1 (5 bases). The CDR3 sequence is 14 residues long. The ends were cut back, 3 bases at V and 1 base at J, with 10 bases in the middle. Germline-derived CDR1 and CDR2 are SGHRS and YFSETQ. CDR3 residues: CASSSGQPQETQYF. The DNA for the CDR3 is TGCGCCAGCAGCTCAGGACAACCCCAAGAGACCCAGTACTTC.

The count of this clone is one. The V call is TRBV18, the J call TRBJ1-2; D may be TRBD1 (6 bases). CDR3 length equals 13 residues. Germline loops: CDR1 KGHSH, CDR2 LQKENI. Trimming removed 2 bases at V and 8 bases at J, with 12 bases between. DNA of the CDR3: TGTGCCAGCTCACCAGCGGCAGGGGAAGGCTACACCTTC. Translated: CASSPAAGEGYTF. The entire variable domain, with the rest obtained from reference TRBV18 and TRBJ1-2, is as follows: NAGVMQNPRHLVRRRGQEARLRCSPMKGHSHVYWYRQLPEEGLKFMVYLQKENIIDESGMPKERFSAEFPKEGPSILRIQQVVRGDSAAYFCASSPAAGEGYTFGSGTRLTVV.

The chain couples TRBV19 to TRBJ2-5, with unresolved D. Trimming removed 5 bases from V and 5 bases from J, with 12 bases in between. Per the germline V gene, CDR1 is LNHDA and CDR2 is SQIVND (reference sequence). The CDR3 is made up of 13 amino acids. DNA of the CDR3: TGTGCCAGTAGTGTTCTAGAGAGGGAGACCCAGTACTTC. It encodes CASSVLERETQYF.

The V gene is TRBV20-1, the J gene TRBJ2-5; 7 nucleotides match TRBD1. This CDR3 is built from 12 residues. V lost 6 bases and J lost 4; bases outside the gene matches: 5. Germline values: CDR1 DFQATT, CDR2 SNEGSKA (reference sequence). The CDR3 sequence is CSASEGAETQYF. Here the CDR3 DNA reads TGCAGTGCAAGTGAGGGGGCAGAGACCCAGTACTTC.

This rearrangement joins TRBV18 to TRBJ1-5, with unresolved D. Germline loops: CDR1 KGHSH, CDR2 LQKENI. Trimming removed 1 base at V and 8 bases at J, with 12 bases between. The CDR3 consists of 14 residues. The CDR3 loop is CASSPRGGPEPQHF. Written as DNA, the CDR3 is TGTGCCAGCTCACCACGGGGAGGGCCGGAGCCCCAGCATTTT. The whole variable domain, filled in from reference TRBV18 and TRBJ1-5, reads NAGVMQNPRHLVRRRGQEARLRCSPMKGHSHVYWYRQLPEEGLKFMVYLQKENIIDESGMPKERFSAEFPKEGPSILRIQQVVRGDSAAYFCASSPRGGPEPQHFGDGTRLSIL.

This chain links TRBV6-6 with TRBJ1-1; D unclear. The germline V gene has CDR1 MNHNY and CDR2 SVGAGI (reference sequence). V was pared by 0 bases and J by 6 bases, with 11 bases between. This CDR3 region has 14 residues. The CDR3, as DNA: TGTGCCAGCAGTTACTCGGGTGGAGAGGCTGAAGCTTTCTTT. Translation: CASSYSGGEAEAFF.

This chain links TRBV6-5 with TRBJ1-1, with D hard to call. The V and J ends lost 6 bases and 3 bases respectively, with 11 bases between them. The germline CDR1 and CDR2 sequences are MNHEY and SVGAGI. The CDR3 runs 13 residues. The CDR3 DNA is TGTGCCAGCAGACCCGGAGGGTACACTGAAGCTTTCTTT. This sequence encodes CASRPGGYTEAFF.

V gene TRBV3-1 (or the pseudogene TRBV3-2) combines with J gene TRBJ1-2; tentatively, D is TRBD1 (5 bases). Trimming removed 5 bases at V and 4 bases at J, with 11 bases between. CDR3 length equals 13 residues. CDR1 is LGHDT and CDR2 is YNNKEL in the germline V gene (reference sequence). Here the CDR3 DNA reads TGTGCCAGCAGCTTCGGGGGTAGCTATGGCTACACCTTC. This translates into CASSFGGSYGYTF.

In its sample, this clone was seen once. The V and J genes are TRBV28 and TRBJ1-5; D call uncertain. This CDR3 has 17 residues. Trimming shortened V by 4 bases and J by 0 bases, and 16 bases separated the two germline ends. Germline V gene lookup returns CDR1 MDHEN and CDR2 SYDVKM. CDR3 nucleotides: TGTGCCAGCAGTTCCCCTGGGAGGCTCCTTAGCAATCAGCCCCAGCATTTT. It translates to CASSSPGRLLSNQPQHF.

This chain uses TRBV2 with TRBJ2-7, with D possibly matching TRBD2 (5 bases). V lost 6 bases to trimming and J lost 5 bases, with 14 bases between them. This CDR3 contains 13 residues. Per the germline V gene, CDR1 is SNHLY and CDR2 is FYNNEI. CDR3 amino acids: CASRTGFMDEQYF. CDR3 in DNA: TGTGCCAGCAGGACGGGGTTCATGGACGAGCAGTACTTC.